Included here is one TCR beta chain sequence, with context. This clonotype came up a few times. No cognate antigen has been identified for it. This may arise from a read error, as a much more abundant clone is one base away. This entry comes from a study of T cells in Graves' hyperthyroidism and ophthalmopathy (dated by TCRdb to the late 2010s). Looking at the study overall: Peripheral blood samples were taken at the time of initial diagnosis, prior to any treatment. A discovery cohort of roughly 100 patients, about 43 with Graves' ophthalmopathy and 55 to 65 with stable Graves' hyperthyroidism, was used to find distinguishing TCR V-J signatures. The study also compared thyroid tissue and blood T-cell repertoires from several Graves' hyperthyroidism patients. An independent validation cohort of under 20 hyperthyroidism patients and 17 patients who later progressed to ophthalmopathy tested prospective prediction of ophthalmopathy. TCR Vbeta CDR3 sequencing of 135 peripheral blood samples (over 40 ophthalmopathy, 75 hyperthyroidism and roughly 17 progressor patients) is reported in the paper. For training and testing, the 110 or so patients in the discovery cohort were randomly divided in a 7:3 ratio. After sampling, hyperthyroidism patients received methimazole starting at 30 mg daily, and ophthalmopathy patients received high-dose intravenous methylprednisolone. General study outcomes and caveats: Blood samples also contained most of the expanded thyroid clonotypes (frequency above 0.001), which suggests that blood repertoires may reflect thyroid immune responses. Sample size was not statistically predetermined, and blinding of investigators to group allocation was not performed. In validation, the model predicted progression to ophthalmopathy a median of about 6.5 months before onset, with over 60% sensitivity and roughly 73% specificity. In cross-validation, a model built on a 13 V-J signature told ophthalmopathy apart from stable hyperthyroidism with about 90% sensitivity and about 81% specificity, and in testing the same model reached 80%/75%.

CDR1 and CDR2 (SGHAT, FQNNGV) derive from the germline V gene. Including cysteine and phenylalanine, the CDR3 has 13 amino acids. The CDR3 DNA has 39 bases and is translated from base 1. The TCR beta CDR3 regions were amplified from the RNA transcripts. The TCR CDR3 was subjected to a first round of RT-PCR using the HTBI primer set and the Qiagen OneStep RT-PCR kit. Libraries were constructed in a second round of multiplex PCR, after which size selection and purification were performed. The libraries were sequenced on an Illumina HiSeq2000 using paired-end 100 bp reads. As for the original processing: SOAPnuke was used to process the raw data, throwing out any read that contained adapters or uncalled bases, had a mean Phred below 15, or lacked an exact constant-primer or identifier match. COPE v1.2.5 was used to merge high-quality paired reads, and clonotypes were defined as unique nucleotide sequences. MiTCR v1.1 was used to align clonotypes to the IMGT TRBV, TRBD and TRBJ reference segments. The analysis included only V-J combinations with a frequency above 0.0001, which together covered over 98% of the repertoires. A TCS score was defined as the ratio of F50 (clonal expansion) to E x V (chaos), with BLOSUM62-based TCRdist applied between CDR3 peptides within each V-J. Welch's t-statistics and random forest reduced approximately 520 V-J features to 13, which were used in a naive Bayes classifier (R e1071). The public sequencing data were trimmed at Q25 with fastp and processed into clonotypes with MiXCR by TCRdb, which kept only in-frame beta chains. Entries that share a CDR3 protein sequence are merged under the most common genes and DNA. These V and J calls originate from TCRdb's pipeline instead of the authors' own analysis. The sample table lists about 52,000 distinct CDR3 sequences, over 40% of them with a count of one. The ten most abundant clones make up about a tenth of the sample.

Moderately to severely active disease, a Clinical Activity Score of at least 3, a NOSPECS grade of at least 4, and a duration under 3 months were present in ophthalmopathy patients. Any patient with an uncontrolled infection, another autoimmune disease, pregnancy or lactation was excluded. Clinical symptoms, serum thyroxine and TRAb, thyroid ultrasound, and orbital computed tomography formed the basis for the diagnoses. PBMCs were isolated from more than 8 ml of fresh peripheral blood by Ficoll-Paque density gradient centrifugation. Total RNA was extracted using Trizol reagent, and RNA quality was assessed on an Agilent 2100 Bioanalyzer.

This receptor was obtained from a woman aged 45-65 years with Graves' ophthalmopathy. This receptor chain uses TRBV11-2 and TRBJ2-7, with TRBD2 as a weak D call on 5 bases. The sample comprised blood. The CDR3 region has the sequence CACSPSGNYEQYF. The bases read TGTGCCTGCAGCCCCTCCGGGAACTACGAGCAGTACTTC.